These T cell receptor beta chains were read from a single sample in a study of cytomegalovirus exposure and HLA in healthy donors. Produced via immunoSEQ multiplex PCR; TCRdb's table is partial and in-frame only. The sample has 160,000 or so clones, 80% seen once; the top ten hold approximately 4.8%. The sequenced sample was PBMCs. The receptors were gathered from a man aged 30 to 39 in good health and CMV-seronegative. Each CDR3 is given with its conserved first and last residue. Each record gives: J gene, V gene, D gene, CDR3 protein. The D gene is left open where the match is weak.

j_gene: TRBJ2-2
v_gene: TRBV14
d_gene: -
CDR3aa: CASSQGFSPTGELFF

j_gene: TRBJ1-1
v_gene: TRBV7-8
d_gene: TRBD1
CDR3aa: CASSRGQGALNTEAFF

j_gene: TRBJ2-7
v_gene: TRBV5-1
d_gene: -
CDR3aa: CASSREAVHEQYF

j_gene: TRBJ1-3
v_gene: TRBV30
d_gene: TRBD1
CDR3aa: CAWSVQGAIGNTIYF

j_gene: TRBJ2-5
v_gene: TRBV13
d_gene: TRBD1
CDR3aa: CASSSMTGAQETQYF

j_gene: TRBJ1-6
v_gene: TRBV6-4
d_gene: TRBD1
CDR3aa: CASSETGKGSPLHF

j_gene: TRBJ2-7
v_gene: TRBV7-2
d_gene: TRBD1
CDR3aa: CASRASGQTYEQYF

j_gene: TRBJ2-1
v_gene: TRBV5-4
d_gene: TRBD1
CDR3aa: CASSFDRVNEQFF

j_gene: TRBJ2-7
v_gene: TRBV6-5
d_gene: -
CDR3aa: CASSLRGLGEQYF

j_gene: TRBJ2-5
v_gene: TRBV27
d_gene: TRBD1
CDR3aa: CASTHADRGQETQYF

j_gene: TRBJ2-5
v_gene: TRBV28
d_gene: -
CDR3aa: CASSDRRQETQYF

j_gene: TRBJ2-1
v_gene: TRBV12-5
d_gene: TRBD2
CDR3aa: CASRSGGNSYNEQFF

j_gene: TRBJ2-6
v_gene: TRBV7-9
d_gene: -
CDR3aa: CASSIPGLVQGANVLTF

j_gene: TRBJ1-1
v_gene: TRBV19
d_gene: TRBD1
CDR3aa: CASSPRDRGITEAFF

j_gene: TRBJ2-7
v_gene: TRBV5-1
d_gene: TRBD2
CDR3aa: CASSLGGTSVHEQYF

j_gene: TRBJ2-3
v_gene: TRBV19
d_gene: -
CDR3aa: CASRRTSTDTQYF

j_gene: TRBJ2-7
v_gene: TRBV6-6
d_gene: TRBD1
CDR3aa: CASSDRGAYEQYF

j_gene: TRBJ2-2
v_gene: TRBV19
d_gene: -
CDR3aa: CAGSIGRSSGELFF

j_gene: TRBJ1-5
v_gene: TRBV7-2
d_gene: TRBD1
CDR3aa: CASSVTQGAGQPQHF

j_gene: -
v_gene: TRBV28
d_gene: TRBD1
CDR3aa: CASSPPNRGLDEQYF

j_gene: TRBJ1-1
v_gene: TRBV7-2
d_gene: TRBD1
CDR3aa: CASSLWAPQGVNTEAFF

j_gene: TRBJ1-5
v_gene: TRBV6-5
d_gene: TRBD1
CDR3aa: CASRQGIEWGPQHF

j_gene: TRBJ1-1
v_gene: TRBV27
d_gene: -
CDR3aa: CASRNGRSEAFF

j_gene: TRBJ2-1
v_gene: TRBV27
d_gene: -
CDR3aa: CASSAPGSNEQFF

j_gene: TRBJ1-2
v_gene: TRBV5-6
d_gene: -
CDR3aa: CASSLANPGGYTF

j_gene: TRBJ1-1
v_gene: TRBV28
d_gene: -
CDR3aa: CASRARGGRTEAFF

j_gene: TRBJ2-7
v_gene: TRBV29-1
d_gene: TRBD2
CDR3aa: CSTWTSGAYEQYF

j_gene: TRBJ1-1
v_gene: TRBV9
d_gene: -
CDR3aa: CASSVDVRTEAFF

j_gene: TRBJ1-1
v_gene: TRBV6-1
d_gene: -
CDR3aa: CASSATPGQNTEAFF

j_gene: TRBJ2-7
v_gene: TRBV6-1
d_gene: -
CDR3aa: CASTSGYEQYF

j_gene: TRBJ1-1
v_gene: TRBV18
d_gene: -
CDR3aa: CASSRGGETTEAFF

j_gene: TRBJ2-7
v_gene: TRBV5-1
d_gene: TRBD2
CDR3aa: CASSDLAGGLSYEQYF

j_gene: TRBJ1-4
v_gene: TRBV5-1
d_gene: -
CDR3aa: CASSFIINEKLFF

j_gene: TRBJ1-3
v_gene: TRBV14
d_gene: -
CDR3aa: CASSQDQSTTLAYSGNTIYF

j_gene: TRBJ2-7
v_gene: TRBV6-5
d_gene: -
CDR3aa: CASRGAGITYEQYF

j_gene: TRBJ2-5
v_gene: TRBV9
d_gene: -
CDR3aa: CASSGGAGTQETQYF

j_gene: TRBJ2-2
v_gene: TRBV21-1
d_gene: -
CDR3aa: CASSSQGPSNTGELFF